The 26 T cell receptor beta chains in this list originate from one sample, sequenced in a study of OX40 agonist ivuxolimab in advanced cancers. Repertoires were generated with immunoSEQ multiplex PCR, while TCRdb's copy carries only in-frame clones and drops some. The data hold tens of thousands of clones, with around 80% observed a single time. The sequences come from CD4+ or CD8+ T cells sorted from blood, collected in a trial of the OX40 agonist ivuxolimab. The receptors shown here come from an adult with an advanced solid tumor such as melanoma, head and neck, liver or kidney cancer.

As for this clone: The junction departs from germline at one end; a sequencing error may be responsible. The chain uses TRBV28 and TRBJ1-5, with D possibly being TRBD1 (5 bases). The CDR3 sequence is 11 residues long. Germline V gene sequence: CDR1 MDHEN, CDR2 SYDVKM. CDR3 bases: TGTGCCAGCAGTTTACAGGGAACTTCTGCTTTT. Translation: CASSLQGTSAF. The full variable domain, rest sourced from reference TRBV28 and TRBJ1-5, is DVKVTQSSRYLVKRTGEKVFLECVQDMDHENMFWYRQDPGLGLRLIYFSYDVKMKEKGDIPEGYSVSREKKERFSLILESASTNQTSMYLCASSLQGTSAFGDGTRLSIL.

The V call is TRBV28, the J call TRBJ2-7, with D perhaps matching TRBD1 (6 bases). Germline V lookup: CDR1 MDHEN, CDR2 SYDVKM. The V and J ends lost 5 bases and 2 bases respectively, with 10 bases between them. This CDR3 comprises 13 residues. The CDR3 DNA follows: TGTGCCAGCAGTCCCGGACAGACCTACGAGCAGTACTTC. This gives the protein CASSPGQTYEQYF. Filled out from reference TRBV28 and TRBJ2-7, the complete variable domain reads DVKVTQSSRYLVKRTGEKVFLECVQDMDHENMFWYRQDPGLGLRLIYFSYDVKMKEKGDIPEGYSVSREKKERFSLILESASTNQTSMYLCASSPGQTYEQYFGPGTRLTVT.

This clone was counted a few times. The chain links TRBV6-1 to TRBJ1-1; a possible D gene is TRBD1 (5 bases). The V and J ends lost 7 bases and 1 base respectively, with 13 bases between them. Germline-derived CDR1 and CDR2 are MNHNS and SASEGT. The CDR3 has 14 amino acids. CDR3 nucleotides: TGTGCCAGCACGGCGGCAGGGACGAACACTGAAGCTTTCTTT. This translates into CASTAAGTNTEAFF.

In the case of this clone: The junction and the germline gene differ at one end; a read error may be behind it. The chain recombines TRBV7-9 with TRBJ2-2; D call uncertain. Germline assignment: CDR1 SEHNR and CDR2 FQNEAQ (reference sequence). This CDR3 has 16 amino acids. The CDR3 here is CVSSAGPVANTGELFF. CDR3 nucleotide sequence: TGTGTCAGCTCAGCAGGTCCAGTGGCGAACACCGGGGAGCTGTTTTTT.

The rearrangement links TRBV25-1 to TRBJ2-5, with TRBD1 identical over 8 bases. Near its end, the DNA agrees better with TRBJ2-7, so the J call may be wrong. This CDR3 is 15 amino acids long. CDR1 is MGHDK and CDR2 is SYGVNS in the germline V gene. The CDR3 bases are TGTGCCAGCAGTGAATCGGGGACAGGAGGCTACGAGCAGTACTTC. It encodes CASSESGTGGYEQYF.

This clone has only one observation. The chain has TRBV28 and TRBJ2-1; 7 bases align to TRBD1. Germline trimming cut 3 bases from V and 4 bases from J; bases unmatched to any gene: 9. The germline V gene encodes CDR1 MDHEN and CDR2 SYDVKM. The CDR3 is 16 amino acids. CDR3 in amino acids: CASSFRTGAPYNEQFF. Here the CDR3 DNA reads TGTGCCAGCAGTTTCAGGACAGGAGCCCCTTACAATGAGCAGTTCTTC.

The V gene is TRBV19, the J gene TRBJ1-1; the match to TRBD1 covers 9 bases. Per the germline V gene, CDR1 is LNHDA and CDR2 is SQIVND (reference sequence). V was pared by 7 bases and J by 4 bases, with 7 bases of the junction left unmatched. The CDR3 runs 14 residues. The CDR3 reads CASTRTGDLTEAFF. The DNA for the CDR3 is TGTGCCAGTACCCGGACAGGGGACCTCACTGAAGCTTTCTTT.

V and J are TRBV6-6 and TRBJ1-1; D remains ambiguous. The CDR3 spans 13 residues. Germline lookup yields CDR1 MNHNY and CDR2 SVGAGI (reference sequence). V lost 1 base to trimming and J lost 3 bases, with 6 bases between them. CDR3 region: CASSYYGDTEAFF. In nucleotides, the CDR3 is TGTGCCAGCAGTTACTATGGAGACACTGAAGCTTTCTTT.

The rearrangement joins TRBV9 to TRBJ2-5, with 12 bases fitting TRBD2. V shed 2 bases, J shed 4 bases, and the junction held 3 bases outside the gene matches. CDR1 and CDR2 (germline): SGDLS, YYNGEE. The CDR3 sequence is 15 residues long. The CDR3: CASSVTGLAGETQYF. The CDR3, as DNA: TGTGCCAGCAGCGTTACGGGACTAGCGGGAGAGACCCAGTACTTC. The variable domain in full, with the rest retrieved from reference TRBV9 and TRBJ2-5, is DSGVTQTPKHLITATGQRVTLRCSPRSGDLSVYWYQQSLDQGLQFLIQYYNGEERAKGNILERFSAQQFPDLHSELNLSSLELGDSALYFCASSVTGLAGETQYFGPGTRLLVL.

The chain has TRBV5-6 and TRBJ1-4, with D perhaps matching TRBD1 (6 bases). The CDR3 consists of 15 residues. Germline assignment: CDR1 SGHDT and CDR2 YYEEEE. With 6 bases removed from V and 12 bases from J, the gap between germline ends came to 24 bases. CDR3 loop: CASISKVGGRDELFF. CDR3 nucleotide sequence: TGTGCCAGCATCAGTAAAGTCGGGGGGCGAGATGAACTGTTTTTT.

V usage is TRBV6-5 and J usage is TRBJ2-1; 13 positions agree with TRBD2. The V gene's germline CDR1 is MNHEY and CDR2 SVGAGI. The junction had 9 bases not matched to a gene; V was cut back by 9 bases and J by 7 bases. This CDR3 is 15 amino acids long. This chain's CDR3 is CASTTSGGYLNEQFF. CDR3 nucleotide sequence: TGTGCCAGTACGACTAGCGGGGGGTATTTGAATGAGCAGTTCTTC.

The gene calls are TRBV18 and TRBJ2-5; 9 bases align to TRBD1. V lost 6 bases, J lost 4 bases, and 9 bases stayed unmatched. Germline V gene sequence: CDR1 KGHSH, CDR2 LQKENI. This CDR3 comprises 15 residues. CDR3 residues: CASSPRTGAGETQYF. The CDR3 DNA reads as TGTGCCAGCTCGCCAAGGACAGGGGCTGGAGAGACCCAGTACTTC.

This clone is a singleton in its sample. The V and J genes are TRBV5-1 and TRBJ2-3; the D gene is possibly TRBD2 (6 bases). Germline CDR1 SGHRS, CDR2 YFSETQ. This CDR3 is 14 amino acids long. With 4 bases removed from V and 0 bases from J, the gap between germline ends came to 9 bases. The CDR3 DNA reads TGCGCCAGCAGCATGAGCGGGAGCACAGATACGCAGTATTTT. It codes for CASSMSGSTDTQYF.

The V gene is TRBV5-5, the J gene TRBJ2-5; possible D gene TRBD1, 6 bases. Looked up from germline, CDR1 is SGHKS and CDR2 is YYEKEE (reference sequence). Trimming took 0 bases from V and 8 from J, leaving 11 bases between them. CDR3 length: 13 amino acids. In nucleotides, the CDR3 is TGTGCCAGCAGCTTGGGGGGGCCCGCCACCCAGTACTTC. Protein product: CASSLGGPATQYF.

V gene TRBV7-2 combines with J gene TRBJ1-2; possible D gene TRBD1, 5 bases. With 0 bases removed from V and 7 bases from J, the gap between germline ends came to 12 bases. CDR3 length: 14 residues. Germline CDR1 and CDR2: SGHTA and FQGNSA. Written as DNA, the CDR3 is TGTGCCAGCAGCTTAGCGTGGGACGGAAGTGGCTACACCTTC. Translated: CASSLAWDGSGYTF.

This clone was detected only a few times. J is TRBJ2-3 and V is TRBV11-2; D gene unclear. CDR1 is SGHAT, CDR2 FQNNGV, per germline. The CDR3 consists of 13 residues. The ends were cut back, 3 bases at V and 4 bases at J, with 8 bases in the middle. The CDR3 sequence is CASSFWRSDTQYF. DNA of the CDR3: TGTGCCAGCAGCTTTTGGCGGTCAGATACGCAGTATTTT.

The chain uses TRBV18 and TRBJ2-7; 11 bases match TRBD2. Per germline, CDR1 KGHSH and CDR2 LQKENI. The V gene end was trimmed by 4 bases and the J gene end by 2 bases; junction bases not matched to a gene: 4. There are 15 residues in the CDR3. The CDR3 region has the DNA TGTGCCAGCTCACGAGGGACTAGCGGCACCTACGAGCAGTACTTC. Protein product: CASSRGTSGTYEQYF.

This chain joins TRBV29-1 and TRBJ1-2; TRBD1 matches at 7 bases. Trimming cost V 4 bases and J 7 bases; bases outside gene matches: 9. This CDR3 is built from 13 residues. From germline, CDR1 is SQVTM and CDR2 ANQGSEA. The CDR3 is CSVGLRAGGGYTF. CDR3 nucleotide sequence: TGCAGCGTTGGGTTAAGGGCAGGGGGTGGCTACACCTTC.

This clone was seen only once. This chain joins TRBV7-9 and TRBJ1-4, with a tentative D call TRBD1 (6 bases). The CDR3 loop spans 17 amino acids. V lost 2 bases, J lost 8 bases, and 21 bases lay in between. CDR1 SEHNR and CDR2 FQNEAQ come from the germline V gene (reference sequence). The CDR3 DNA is TGTGCCAGCAGCTTACCCGCAGGGTTAGGGGGAGGCGAAAAACTGTTTTTT. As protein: CASSLPAGLGGGEKLFF.

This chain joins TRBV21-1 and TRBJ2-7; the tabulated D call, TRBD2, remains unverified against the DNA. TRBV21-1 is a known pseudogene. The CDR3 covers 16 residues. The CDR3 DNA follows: TGTGCCAGCAGCACCCCCAGACTACAAGAAGCCTACGAGCAGTACTTC. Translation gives CASSTPRLQEAYEQYF.

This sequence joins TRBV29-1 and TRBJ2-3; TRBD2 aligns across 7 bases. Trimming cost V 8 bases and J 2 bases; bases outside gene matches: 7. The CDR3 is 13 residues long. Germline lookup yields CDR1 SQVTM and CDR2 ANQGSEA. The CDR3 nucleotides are TGCAGCTCCTCTAGCGGAACCACAGATACGCAGTATTTT. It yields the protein CSSSSGTTDTQYF.

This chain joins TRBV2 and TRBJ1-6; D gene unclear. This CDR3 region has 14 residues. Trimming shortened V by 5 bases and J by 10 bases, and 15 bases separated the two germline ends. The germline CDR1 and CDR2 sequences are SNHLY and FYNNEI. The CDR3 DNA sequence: TGTGCCAGCAGTCCACGGGCCCAGAGCTCACCCCTCCACTTT. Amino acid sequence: CASSPRAQSSPLHF.

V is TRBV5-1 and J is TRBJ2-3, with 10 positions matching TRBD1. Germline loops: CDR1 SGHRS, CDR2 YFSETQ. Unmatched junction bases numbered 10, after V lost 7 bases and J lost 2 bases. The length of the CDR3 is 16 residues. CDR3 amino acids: CASALSGTGDTDTQYF. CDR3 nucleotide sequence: TGCGCCAGCGCGCTCTCCGGGACAGGGGACACAGATACGCAGTATTTT.

The CDR3 DNA reads TGCGCCAGCACCCCTGGAGGGACAGGATCCTACAATGAGCAGTTCTTC. This gives the protein CASTPGGTGSYNEQFF. The genes are TRBV5-1 and TRBJ2-1; TRBD1 aligns across 8 bases. CDR1 is SGHRS and CDR2 is YFSETQ in the germline V gene. The CDR3 runs 16 residues. V gave up 6 bases and J gave up 1 base; unmatched junction bases: 9.

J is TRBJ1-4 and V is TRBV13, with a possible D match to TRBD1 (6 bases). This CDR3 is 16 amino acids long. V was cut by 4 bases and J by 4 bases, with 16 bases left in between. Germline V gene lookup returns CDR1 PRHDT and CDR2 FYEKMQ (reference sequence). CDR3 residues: CASSSSRRTVNEKLFF. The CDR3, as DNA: TGTGCCAGCAGCTCCTCCCGCCGGACAGTTAATGAAAAACTGTTTTTT.

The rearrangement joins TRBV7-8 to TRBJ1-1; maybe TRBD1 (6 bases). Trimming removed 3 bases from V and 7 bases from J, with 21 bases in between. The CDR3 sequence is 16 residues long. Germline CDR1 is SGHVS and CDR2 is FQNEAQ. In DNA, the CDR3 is TGTGCCAGCAGCTTGGGCTCCGGGCAGGGGCATTATGAAGCTTTCTTT. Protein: CASSLGSGQGHYEAFF.